The entry below describes one T cell receptor (beta chain). Its antigen specificity is not known. Per-nucleotide qualities are absent, and no much larger clonotype sits a single base away. PBMCs were separated by density centrifugation and stained for CD3, CD4 and CD8, after which CD4+ and CD8+ T cells were sorted on a FACSAria. Scalp biopsies and blood samples were obtained from unaffected controls. Library prep was done by the immunoSEQ multiplex PCR assay. For TCR sequencing, RNA was extracted from every sample and reverse transcribed into cDNA to serve as template. SuperScript III was used to make first-strand cDNA, primed with a 2:1 mix of oligo-dT and random hexamers. A synthetic immune receptor repertoire was used to measure amplification bias, and any remaining bias was corrected computationally. As for how the authors treated the data: Raw reads were preprocessed to remove errors, and CDR3 was defined according to IMGT conventions as the region from the conserved cysteine to phenylalanine. Clonality was computed as 1 minus the Shannon entropy, with the entropy normalized by log2 of the number of productive unique TCRs. CD4 or CD8 identity of scalp clones was inferred by cross-referencing scalp TCRbeta sequences with sorted blood CD4 and CD8 repertoires. TCRdb limited this immuneACCESS table to in-frame rearrangements with V and J called. A share of clones is missing; checked studies link under half to unresolved V genes, and the rest is unexplained. The DNA gave D and trimming, while V, J and clone size come from that table. The sample table shows 150,000 to 200,000 clones, and 50% to 60% are seen once. The top ten clonotypes cover under 5.5% of the sample.

This entry belongs to a study of CD8+ T cells in alopecia areata listed by TCRdb under 2018. Some background on the complete study: High-throughput TCRbeta sequencing was used to examine T cell clonal expansion in alopecia areata in both the C3H/HeJ mouse model and human patients. Amplification of TCRbeta CDR3 regions was done by immunoSEQ multiplex PCR using 35 Vbeta forward primers and 13 Jbeta reverse primers. RNA came from the PAXgene miRNA kit for fixed scalp, the miRNeasy kit for PBMCs, and the RNeasy kit for mouse skin. Scalp clonality was compared among normal scalp (n=4), patchy alopecia areata scalp (n=8), and alopecia totalis/universalis scalp (n=8). On the human side, TCRbeta sequencing was run on scalp tissue and on sorted CD4+ and CD8+ peripheral blood T cells from healthy controls and from alopecia areata patients with either patchy or totalis/universalis disease.

Taken from the germline V gene, the CDR1 and CDR2 loops are SGHRS and YFSETQ. From its cysteine to its phenylalanine, the CDR3 spans 15 amino acids. The CDR3 DNA has 45 bases and is translated from base 1. Cut back by 3 bases and 5 bases, the V and J ends lie 14 bases apart. Overall results and qualifications from the work: Unlike mouse skin, where gammadelta T cells dominate, normal human skin contains resident alphabeta T cells that get sequenced too, which complicates analysis of the scalp TCR repertoire. Shared TCR sequences between patients were less evident than in mice, which may be partly attributable to HLA diversity in the patient population. Lesional scalp, especially in alopecia totalis/universalis, showed higher clonality and more expanded CD8+ clones than normal scalp, suggesting antigenic drive.

This TCR derives from a human donor in good health. The rearranged chain carries TRBV5-1 and TRBJ1-4; the D region possibly corresponds to TRBD1 (6 bases align). Sequencing used CD4+ T cells sorted from blood. The CDR3 has the sequence CASSSQTGLNEKLFF. The DNA reads TGCGCCAGCAGCTCCCAGACAGGCCTAAATGAAAAACTGTTTTTT.